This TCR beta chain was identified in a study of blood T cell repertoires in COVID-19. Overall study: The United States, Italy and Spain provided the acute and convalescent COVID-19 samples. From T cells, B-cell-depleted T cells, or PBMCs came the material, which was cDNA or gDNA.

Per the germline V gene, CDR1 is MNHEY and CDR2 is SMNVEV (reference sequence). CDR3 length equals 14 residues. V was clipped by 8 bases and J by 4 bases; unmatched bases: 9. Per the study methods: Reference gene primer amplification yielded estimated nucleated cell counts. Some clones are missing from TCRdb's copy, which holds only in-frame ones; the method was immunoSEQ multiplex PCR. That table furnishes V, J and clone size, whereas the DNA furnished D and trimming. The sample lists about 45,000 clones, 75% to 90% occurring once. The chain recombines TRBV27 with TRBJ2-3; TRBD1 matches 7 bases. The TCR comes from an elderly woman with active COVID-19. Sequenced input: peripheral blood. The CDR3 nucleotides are TGTGCCAGCTTCCTTCGGCAGGGGGCAGATACGCAGTATTTT. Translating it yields CASFLRQGADTQYF.